The next 14 T cell receptor beta chains were all read from a single sample in a study of metastatic and nonmetastatic thyroid tumors. MiXCR was used by TCRdb to re-call the PCR reads. This table holds 9,900 or so clones, over 9.5% found once. Among the patients, none had received any treatment before thyroid surgery. The sample was tumor tissue. These receptors were collected from a female donor with papillary thyroid cancer or a benign thyroid nodule (not recorded which). Some clones in this sample may be carry-over from other donors' samples.

This clone has only a few counts. The gene calls are TRBV6-1 and TRBJ1-3; TRBD1 aligns across 7 bases. V lost 9 bases and J lost 6; bases outside the gene matches: 14. The germline V gene encodes CDR1 MNHNS and CDR2 SASEGT. There are 15 residues in the CDR3. In DNA, the CDR3 is TGTGCCAGTAGTCACAACAGGGGCCCTGTAAACACCATATATTTT. It specifies CASSHNRGPVNTIYF.

In this sample, this clone turned up many times. The chain joins TRBV5-8 to TRBJ2-7; 10 bases are a match to TRBD1. The CDR3 sequence is 15 residues long. Per the germline V gene, CDR1 is SGHTS and CDR2 is YDEGEE. After removal of 0 bases from V and 0 bases from J, the junction contained 0 bases not matched to a gene. The CDR3 here is CASSLGTGGSYEQYF. Here the CDR3 DNA reads TGTGCCAGCAGCTTGGGGACAGGGGGCTCCTACGAGCAGTACTTC.

Remarks on this clone: One junction end disagrees with the germline gene, perhaps due to a read error. V usage is TRBV30 and J usage is TRBJ1-3; tentatively, D is TRBD1 (6 bases). This CDR3 is built from 14 residues. Germline loops: CDR1 GTSNPN, CDR2 SVGIG (reference sequence). The CDR3 region is CAWSVVQGRNAIYF. For the CDR3, the DNA is TGTGCCTGGAGTGTCGTGCAGGGGAGAAACGCCATATATTTT.

This clone is labeled as medium-sized (0.01 to 0.1%). V gene TRBV6-5 combines with J gene TRBJ2-2; a weak D match, TRBD2 (5 bases). V gave up 0 bases and J gave up 6 bases, with 8 bases separating them. The CDR3 has 14 amino acids. Germline values: CDR1 MNHEY, CDR2 SVGAGI. The CDR3 DNA follows: TGTGCCAGCAGTTACTCCACTAGGCCCGGGGAGCTGTTTTTT. Residues: CASSYSTRPGELFF.

This clone was counted ten times or more. The V gene is TRBV9, the J gene TRBJ2-7; no clear D gene. The V gene lost 0 bases and the J gene lost 2 bases, with 6 bases spanning the gap. Germline V gene sequence: CDR1 SGDLS, CDR2 YYNGEE. The CDR3 length is 13 residues. The CDR3 protein is CASSVEATYEQYF. In DNA, the CDR3 is TGTGCCAGCAGCGTAGAGGCAACCTACGAGCAGTACTTC.

Only a few counts were recorded for this clone. This chain connects TRBV28 to TRBJ1-5; the match to TRBD1 covers 9 bases. The J segment lost 2 bases and the V segment lost 5 bases, leaving 4 bases of the junction unmatched. This CDR3 contains 15 residues. Germline loops: CDR1 MDHEN, CDR2 SYDVKM. CDR3 loop: CASSTRDRGNQPQHF. CDR3 nucleotide sequence: TGTGCCAGCAGTACCCGGGACAGGGGCAATCAGCCCCAGCATTTT.

This clone was detected many times. This chain uses TRBV18 with TRBJ1-1; TRBD1 matches 8 bases. The CDR3 totals 17 residues. V lost 3 bases to trimming and J lost 5 bases; unmatched junction nucleotides: 14. Germline V gene sequence: CDR1 KGHSH, CDR2 LQKENI. CDR3 residues: CASSPLGGGQARTEAFF. As DNA, the CDR3 is TGTGCCAGCTCACCCTTAGGAGGGGGACAGGCGAGGACTGAAGCTTTCTTT.

This clone was recorded at least ten times. CDR3: CASSKEGPRHEQFF. CDR3 nucleotides: TGTGCCAGCAGCAAGGAGGGCCCTCGGCATGAGCAGTTCTTC. The chain carries TRBV7-3 and TRBJ2-1, with D possibly matching TRBD2 (6 bases). Trimming left V 5 bases short and J 8 bases short, with 16 bases between. The CDR3 runs to 14 residues. The V gene's germline CDR1 is SGHTA and CDR2 FQGTGA.

The sample holds many counts of this clone. The chain recombines TRBV12-3 or TRBV12-4 with TRBJ2-2; D is perhaps TRBD1 or TRBD2 (7 bases each). CDR3 length equals 19 residues. V lost 3 bases, J lost 0 bases, and 20 bases lay in between. The CDR3 bases are TGTGCCAGCAGTTTGTGGGGGAGGGGGCTGCTGGCGAACACCGGGGAGCTGTTTTTT. This sequence encodes CASSLWGRGLLANTGELFF.

This clone was seen many times. The chain carries TRBV2 and TRBJ2-1; 8 nucleotides line up with TRBD1. The J segment lost 0 bases and the V segment lost 6 bases, leaving 16 bases of the junction unmatched. Germline V CDR1 and CDR2: SNHLY, FYNNEI. The CDR3 is 19 amino acids. The CDR3 nucleotides are TGTGCCAGCAGGGAATTTAACCCGGGACAGGTGAGCTCCTACAATGAGCAGTTCTTC. Translating gives CASREFNPGQVSSYNEQFF.

This chain joins TRBV5-1 and TRBJ2-3; TRBD2 matches at 10 bases. J was trimmed by 1 base and V by 0 bases; bases with no gene match: 5. CDR1 is SGHRS, CDR2 YFSETQ, per germline. This CDR3 spans 17 amino acids. The DNA for the CDR3 is TGCGCCAGCAGCTTGGTGCTAGCGGGAGTTGGCACAGATACGCAGTATTTT. Its protein is CASSLVLAGVGTDTQYF.

This clone has at least ten counts. This chain connects TRBV6-5 to TRBJ2-1, with 7 bases aligning to TRBD2. The length of the CDR3 is 20 residues. Germline trimming cut 2 bases from V and 7 bases from J; bases unmatched to any gene: 23. Germline lookup yields CDR1 MNHEY and CDR2 SVGAGI. In nucleotides, the CDR3 is TGTGCCAGCAGTTACCCGGGACTCGGAACGGAGGGAGGGCCTGGGAATGAGCAGTTCTTC. It codes for CASSYPGLGTEGGPGNEQFF.

The chain combines TRBV9 with TRBJ2-4; perhaps TRBD2 as D (7 bases). V was cut by 5 bases and J by 13 bases, with 22 bases left in between. CDR1 SGDLS and CDR2 YYNGEE come from the germline V gene. There are 14 residues in the CDR3. The chain's CDR3 is CASSASDGGPIQYF. As DNA, the CDR3 is TGTGCCAGCAGTGCCTCGGACGGGGGGCCTATCCAGTACTTC.

This clone is deemed medium-sized. The rearrangement links TRBV6-1 to TRBJ2-7, with TRBD2 matching over 10 bases. The junction had 8 bases not matched to a gene; V was cut back by 7 bases and J by 5 bases. CDR1 is MNHNS, CDR2 SASEGT, per germline. The CDR3 has 14 amino acids. The CDR3 nucleotides read TGTGCCAGCAACAGCGGGGGGGCTGGAAACGAGCAGTACTTC. This encodes CASNSGGAGNEQYF.